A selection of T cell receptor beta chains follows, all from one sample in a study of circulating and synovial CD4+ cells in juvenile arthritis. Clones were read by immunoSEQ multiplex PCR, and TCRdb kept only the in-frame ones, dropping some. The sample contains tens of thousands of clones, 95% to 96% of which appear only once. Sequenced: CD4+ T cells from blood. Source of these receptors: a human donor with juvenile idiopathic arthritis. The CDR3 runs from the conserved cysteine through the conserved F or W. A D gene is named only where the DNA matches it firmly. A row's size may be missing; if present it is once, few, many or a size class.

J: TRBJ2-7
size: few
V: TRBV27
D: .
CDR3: CASSLQGAYEQYF
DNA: TGTGCCAGCAGTTTACAGGGCGCCTACGAGCAGTACTTC

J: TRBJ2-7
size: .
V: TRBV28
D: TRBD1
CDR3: CASSFWDRESYEQYF
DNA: TGTGCCAGCAGTTTCTGGGACAGGGAATCCTACGAGCAGTACTTC

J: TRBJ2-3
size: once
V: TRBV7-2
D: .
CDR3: CASSLQGGTDTQYF
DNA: TGTGCCAGCAGCTTGCAGGGAGGTACAGATACGCAGTATTTT

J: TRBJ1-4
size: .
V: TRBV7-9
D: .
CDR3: CASSSQGGEKLFF
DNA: TGTGCCAGCAGCTCCCAGGGAGGTGAAAAACTGTTTTTT

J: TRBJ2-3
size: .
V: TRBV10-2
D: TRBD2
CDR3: CASSESGASGSLTDTQYF
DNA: TGCGCCAGCAGTGAGTCCGGCGCTAGCGGGAGTCTCACAGATACGCAGTATTTT

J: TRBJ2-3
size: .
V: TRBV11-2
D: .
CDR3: CASSLDRSNTQYF
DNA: TGTGCCAGCAGCTTAGATCGGTCGAATACGCAGTATTTT

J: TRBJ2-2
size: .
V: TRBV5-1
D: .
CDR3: CASSPWPKNTGELFF
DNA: TGCGCCAGCAGCCCCTGGCCCAAAAACACCGGGGAGCTGTTTTTT

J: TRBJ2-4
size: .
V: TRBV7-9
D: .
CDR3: CASSSPGIQYF
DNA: TGTGCCAGCAGCTCACCAGGCATTCAGTACTTC

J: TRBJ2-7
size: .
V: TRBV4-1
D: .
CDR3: CASSHPRGGLAAEQYF
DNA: TGCGCCAGCAGCCATCCCAGGGGAGGGTTAGCGGCCGAGCAGTACTTC

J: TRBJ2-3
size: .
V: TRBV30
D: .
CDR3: CAWSVAGTDTQYF
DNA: TGTGCCTGGAGTGTAGCCGGCACAGATACGCAGTATTTT

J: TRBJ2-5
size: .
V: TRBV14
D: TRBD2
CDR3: CASSQDPTSGTKTQYF
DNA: TGTGCCAGCAGCCAAGATCCGACTAGCGGGACAAAGACCCAGTACTTC

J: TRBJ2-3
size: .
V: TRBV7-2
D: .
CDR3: CASSLANKDTQYF
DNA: TGTGCCAGCAGCTTAGCTAATAAAGATACGCAGTATTTT

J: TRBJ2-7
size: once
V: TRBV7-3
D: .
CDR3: CASSLNSGEGEQYF
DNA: TGTGCCAGCAGCTTAAATTCAGGGGAGGGCGAGCAGTACTTC

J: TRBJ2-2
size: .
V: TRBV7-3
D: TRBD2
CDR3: CASSTGLAGGTGELFF
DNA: TGTGCCAGCAGCACGGGACTAGCGGGAGGTACCGGGGAGCTGTTTTTT

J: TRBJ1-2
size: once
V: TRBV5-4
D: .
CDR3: CASTGGMNYGYTF
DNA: TGTGCCAGCACGGGAGGAATGAACTATGGCTACACCTTC

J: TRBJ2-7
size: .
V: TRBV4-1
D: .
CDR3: CASSQVLTRDVSYEQYF
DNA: TGCGCCAGCAGCCAAGTTCTCACGCGGGACGTCTCCTACGAGCAGTACTTC

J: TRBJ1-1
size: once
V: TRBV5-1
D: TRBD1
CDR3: CASSLKLGQGNTEAFF
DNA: TGCGCCAGCAGCTTGAAGTTGGGACAGGGGAACACTGAAGCTTTCTTT

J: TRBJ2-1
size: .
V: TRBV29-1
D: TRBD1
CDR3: CSTRQGATRRAKGNEQFF
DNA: TGCAGCACCCGACAGGGGGCTACGAGGCGGGCCAAGGGGAATGAGCAGTTCTTC

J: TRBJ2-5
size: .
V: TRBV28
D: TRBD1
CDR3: CASSPRDRGIREQYF
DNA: TGTGCCAGCAGTCCCCGGGACAGGGGAATTAGAGAGCAGTACTTC

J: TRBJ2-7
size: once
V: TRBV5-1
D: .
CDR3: CASSPLIGRGATEQYF
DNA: TGCGCCAGCAGCCCACTCATCGGTCGGGGGGCTACCGAGCAGTACTTC

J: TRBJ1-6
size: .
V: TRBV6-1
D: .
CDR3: CASTRLTDNSPLHF
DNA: TGTGCCAGCACGAGATTGACAGATAATTCCCCCCTCCACTTT

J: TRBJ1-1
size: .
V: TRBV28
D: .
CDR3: CASSLLAGEAFF
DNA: TGTGCCAGCAGTTTATTAGCCGGAGAAGCTTTCTTT

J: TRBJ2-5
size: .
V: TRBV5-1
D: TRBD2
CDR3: CASSLGSSGQETQYF
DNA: TGCGCCAGCAGCTTGGGTTCTAGCGGGCAAGAGACCCAGTACTTC

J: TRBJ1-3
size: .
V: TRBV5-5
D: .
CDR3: CASSSKGGESGNTIYF
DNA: TGTGCCAGCAGCTCCAAAGGAGGGGAGTCTGGAAACACCATATATTTT

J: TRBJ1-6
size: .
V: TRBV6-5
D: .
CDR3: CASSYSAGSNSPLHF
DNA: TGTGCCAGCAGTTACTCGGCAGGCTCTAATTCACCCCTCCACTTT

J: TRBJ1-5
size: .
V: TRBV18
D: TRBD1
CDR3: CASSPQQGTTLPQHF
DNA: TGTGCCAGCTCACCACAACAGGGGACGACCTTGCCCCAGCATTTT

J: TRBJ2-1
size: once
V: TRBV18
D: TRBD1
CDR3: CASSLRQGILNEQFF
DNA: TGTGCCAGCTCACTCCGACAGGGTATTCTCAATGAGCAGTTCTTC

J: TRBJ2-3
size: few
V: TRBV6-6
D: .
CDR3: CASSYRRVADTQYF
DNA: TGTGCCAGCAGTTACCGCAGGGTCGCAGATACGCAGTATTTT

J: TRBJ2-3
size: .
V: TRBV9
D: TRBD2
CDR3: CASSPTNIRLAGTQYF
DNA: TGTGCCAGCAGCCCAACGAATATTAGACTAGCGGGTACGCAGTATTTT

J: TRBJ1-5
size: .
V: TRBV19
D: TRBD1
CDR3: CASGRQGSNQPQHF
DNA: TGTGCCAGTGGCAGACAGGGTAGCAATCAGCCCCAGCATTTT

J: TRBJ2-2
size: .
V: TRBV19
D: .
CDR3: CASSFLLRELNTGELFF
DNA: TGTGCCAGTAGTTTTCTACTACGGGAGCTGAACACCGGGGAGCTGTTTTTT

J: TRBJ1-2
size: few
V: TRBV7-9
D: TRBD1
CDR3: CASSEGQGYGYTF
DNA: TGTGCCAGCAGCGAGGGACAGGGGTATGGCTACACCTTC

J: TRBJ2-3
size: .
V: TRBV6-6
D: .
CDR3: CARSARGTDTQYF
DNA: TGTGCCAGGTCGGCACGGGGCACAGATACGCAGTATTTT

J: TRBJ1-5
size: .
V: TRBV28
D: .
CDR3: CASSLWSVYSNQHQHF
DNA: TGTGCCAGCAGTTTATGGAGCGTTTATAGCAATCAGCACCAGCATTTT

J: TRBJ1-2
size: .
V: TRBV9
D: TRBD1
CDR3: CASSVGTGGFNYGYTF
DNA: TGTGCCAGCAGCGTAGGAACAGGGGGCTTTAACTATGGCTACACCTTC

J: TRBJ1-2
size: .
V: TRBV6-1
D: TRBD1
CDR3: CASAQGQGDYTF
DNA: TGTGCCAGCGCCCAGGGACAGGGTGACTACACCTTC

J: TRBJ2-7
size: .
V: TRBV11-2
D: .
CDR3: CASSRTTYEQYF
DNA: TGTGCCAGCAGCAGGACAACCTACGAGCAGTACTTC

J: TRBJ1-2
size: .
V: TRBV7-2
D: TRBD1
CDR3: CASSLAGTGFNYGYTF
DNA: TGTGCCAGCAGCTTAGCGGGGACAGGGTTTAACTATGGCTACACCTTC

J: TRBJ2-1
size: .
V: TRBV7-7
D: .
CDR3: CASSSRAGSSNEQFF
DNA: TGTGCTAGCAGCTCCCGAGCGGGCTCCTCCAATGAGCAGTTCTTC

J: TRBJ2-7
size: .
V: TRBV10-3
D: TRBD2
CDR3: CAIRQASGPYEQYF
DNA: TGTGCCATCAGGCAGGCTAGCGGGCCTTACGAGCAGTACTTC

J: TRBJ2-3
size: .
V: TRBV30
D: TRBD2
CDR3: CAWSRTSGMSDAQYF
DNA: TGTGCCTGGAGTAGGACTAGCGGGATGTCAGATGCGCAGTATTTT

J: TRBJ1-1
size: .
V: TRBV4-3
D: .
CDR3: CASSTGVMNTEAFF
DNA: TGCGCCAGCAGCACGGGGGTTATGAACACTGAAGCTTTCTTT

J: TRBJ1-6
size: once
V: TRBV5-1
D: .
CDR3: CASSLVPPPDSPLHF
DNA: TGCGCCAGCAGCTTGGTTCCCCCCCCGGATTCACCCCTCCACTTT

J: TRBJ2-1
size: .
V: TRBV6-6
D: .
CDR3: CASSSRTAFDNEQFF
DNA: TGTGCCAGCAGTTCTCGGACAGCATTTGACAATGAGCAGTTCTTC